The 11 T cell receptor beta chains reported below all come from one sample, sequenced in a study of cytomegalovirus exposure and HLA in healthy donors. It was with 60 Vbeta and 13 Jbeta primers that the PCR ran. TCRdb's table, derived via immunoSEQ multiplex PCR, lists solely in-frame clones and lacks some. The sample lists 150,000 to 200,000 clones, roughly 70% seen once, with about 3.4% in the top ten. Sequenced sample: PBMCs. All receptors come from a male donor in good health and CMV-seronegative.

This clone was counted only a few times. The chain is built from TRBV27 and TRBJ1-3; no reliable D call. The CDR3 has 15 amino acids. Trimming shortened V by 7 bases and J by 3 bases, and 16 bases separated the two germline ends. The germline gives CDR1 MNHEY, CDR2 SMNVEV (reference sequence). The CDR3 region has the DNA TGTGCCAGCAAGGTCACTAGGGAGGGTGGAAACACCATATATTTT. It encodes CASKVTREGGNTIYF.

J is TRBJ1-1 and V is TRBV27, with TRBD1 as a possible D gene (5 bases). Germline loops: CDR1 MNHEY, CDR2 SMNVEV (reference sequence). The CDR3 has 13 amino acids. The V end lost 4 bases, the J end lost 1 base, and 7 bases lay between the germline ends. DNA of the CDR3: TGTGCCAGCAGTTCGGACAAGAACACTGAAGCTTTCTTT. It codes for CASSSDKNTEAFF.

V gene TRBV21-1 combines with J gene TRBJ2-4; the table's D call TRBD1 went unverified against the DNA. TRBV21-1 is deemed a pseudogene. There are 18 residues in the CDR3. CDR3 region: CASAHRDRPPIAKNIQYF. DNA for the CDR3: TGTGCCAGCGCCCACCGGGACAGACCGCCGATAGCCAAAAACATTCAGTACTTC.

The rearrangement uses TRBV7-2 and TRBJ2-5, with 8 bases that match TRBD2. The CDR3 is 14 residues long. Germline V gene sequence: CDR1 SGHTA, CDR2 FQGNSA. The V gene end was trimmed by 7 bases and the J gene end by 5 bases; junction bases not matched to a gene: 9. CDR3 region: CASTPLAVRETQYF. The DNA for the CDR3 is TGTGCCAGCACCCCACTAGCGGTCCGGGAGACCCAGTACTTC.

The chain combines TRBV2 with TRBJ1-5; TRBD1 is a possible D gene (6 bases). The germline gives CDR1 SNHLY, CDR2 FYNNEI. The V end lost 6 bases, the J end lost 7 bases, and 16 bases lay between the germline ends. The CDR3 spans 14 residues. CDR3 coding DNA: TGTGCCAGCAGCCCGGGCCCAGGGGAACAGCCCCAGCATTTT. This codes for CASSPGPGEQPQHF.

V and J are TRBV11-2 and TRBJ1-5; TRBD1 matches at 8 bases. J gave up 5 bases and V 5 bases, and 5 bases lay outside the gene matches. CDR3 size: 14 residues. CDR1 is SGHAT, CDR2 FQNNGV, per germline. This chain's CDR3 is CASSHSTGDQPQHF. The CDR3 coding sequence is TGTGCCAGCAGCCACTCGACAGGGGATCAGCCCCAGCATTTT.

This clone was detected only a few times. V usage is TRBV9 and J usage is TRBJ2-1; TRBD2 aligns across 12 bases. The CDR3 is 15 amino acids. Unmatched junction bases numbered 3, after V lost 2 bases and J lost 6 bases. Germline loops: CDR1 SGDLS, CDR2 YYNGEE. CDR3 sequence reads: CASSVRLAGANEQFF. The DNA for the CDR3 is TGTGCCAGCAGCGTCCGACTAGCGGGAGCCAATGAGCAGTTCTTC. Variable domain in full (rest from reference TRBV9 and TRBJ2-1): DSGVTQTPKHLITATGQRVTLRCSPRSGDLSVYWYQQSLDQGLQFLIQYYNGEERAKGNILERFSAQQFPDLHSELNLSSLELGDSALYFCASSVRLAGANEQFFGPGTRLTVL.

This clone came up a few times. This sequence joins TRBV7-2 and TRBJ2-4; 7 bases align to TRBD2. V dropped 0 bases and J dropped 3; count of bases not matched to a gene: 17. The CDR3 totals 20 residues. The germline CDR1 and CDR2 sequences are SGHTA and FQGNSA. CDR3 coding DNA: TGTGCCAGCAGCTTAGCGCACGGGGGGATTCTTGGAGGAGGCAAAAACATTCAGTACTTC. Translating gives CASSLAHGGILGGGKNIQYF.

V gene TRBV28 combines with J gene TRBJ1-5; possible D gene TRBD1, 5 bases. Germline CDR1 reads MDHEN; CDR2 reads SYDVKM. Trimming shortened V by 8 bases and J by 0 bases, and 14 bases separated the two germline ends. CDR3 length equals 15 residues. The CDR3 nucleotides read TGTGCCAGCTTCTTGGGGCCGTATAGCAATCAGCCCCAGCATTTT. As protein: CASFLGPYSNQPQHF.

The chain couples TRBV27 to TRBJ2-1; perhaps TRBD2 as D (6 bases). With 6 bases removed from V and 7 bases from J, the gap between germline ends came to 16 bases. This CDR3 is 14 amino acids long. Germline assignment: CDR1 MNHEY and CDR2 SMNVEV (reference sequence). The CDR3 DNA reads TGTGCCAGCAGGCGGGAATTTGTGGGAAATGAGCAGTTCTTC. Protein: CASRREFVGNEQFF.

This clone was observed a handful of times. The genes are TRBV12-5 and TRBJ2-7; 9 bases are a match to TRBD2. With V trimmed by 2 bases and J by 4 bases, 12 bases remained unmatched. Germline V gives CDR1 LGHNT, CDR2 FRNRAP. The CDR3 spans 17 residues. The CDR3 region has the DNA TGTGCTAGTGGTTTGTCTCGCATAGCGGGAGTGCAGTACGAGCAGTACTTC. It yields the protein CASGLSRIAGVQYEQYF.